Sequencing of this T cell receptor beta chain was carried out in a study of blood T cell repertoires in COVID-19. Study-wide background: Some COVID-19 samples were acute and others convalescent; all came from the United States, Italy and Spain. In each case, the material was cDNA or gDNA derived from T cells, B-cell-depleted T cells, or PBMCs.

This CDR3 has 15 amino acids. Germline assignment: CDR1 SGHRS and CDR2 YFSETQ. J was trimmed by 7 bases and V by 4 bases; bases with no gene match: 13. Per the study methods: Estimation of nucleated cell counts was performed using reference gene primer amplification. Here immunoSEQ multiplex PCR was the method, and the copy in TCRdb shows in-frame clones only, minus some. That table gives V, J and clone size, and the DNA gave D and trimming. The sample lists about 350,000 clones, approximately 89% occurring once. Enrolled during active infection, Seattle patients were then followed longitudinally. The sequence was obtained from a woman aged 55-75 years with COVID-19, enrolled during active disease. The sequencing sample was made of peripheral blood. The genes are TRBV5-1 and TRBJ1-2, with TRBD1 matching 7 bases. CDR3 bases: TGCGCCAGCAGCATTACCGGGACAGCTTCTGCTGGCTACACCTTC. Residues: CASSITGTASAGYTF.